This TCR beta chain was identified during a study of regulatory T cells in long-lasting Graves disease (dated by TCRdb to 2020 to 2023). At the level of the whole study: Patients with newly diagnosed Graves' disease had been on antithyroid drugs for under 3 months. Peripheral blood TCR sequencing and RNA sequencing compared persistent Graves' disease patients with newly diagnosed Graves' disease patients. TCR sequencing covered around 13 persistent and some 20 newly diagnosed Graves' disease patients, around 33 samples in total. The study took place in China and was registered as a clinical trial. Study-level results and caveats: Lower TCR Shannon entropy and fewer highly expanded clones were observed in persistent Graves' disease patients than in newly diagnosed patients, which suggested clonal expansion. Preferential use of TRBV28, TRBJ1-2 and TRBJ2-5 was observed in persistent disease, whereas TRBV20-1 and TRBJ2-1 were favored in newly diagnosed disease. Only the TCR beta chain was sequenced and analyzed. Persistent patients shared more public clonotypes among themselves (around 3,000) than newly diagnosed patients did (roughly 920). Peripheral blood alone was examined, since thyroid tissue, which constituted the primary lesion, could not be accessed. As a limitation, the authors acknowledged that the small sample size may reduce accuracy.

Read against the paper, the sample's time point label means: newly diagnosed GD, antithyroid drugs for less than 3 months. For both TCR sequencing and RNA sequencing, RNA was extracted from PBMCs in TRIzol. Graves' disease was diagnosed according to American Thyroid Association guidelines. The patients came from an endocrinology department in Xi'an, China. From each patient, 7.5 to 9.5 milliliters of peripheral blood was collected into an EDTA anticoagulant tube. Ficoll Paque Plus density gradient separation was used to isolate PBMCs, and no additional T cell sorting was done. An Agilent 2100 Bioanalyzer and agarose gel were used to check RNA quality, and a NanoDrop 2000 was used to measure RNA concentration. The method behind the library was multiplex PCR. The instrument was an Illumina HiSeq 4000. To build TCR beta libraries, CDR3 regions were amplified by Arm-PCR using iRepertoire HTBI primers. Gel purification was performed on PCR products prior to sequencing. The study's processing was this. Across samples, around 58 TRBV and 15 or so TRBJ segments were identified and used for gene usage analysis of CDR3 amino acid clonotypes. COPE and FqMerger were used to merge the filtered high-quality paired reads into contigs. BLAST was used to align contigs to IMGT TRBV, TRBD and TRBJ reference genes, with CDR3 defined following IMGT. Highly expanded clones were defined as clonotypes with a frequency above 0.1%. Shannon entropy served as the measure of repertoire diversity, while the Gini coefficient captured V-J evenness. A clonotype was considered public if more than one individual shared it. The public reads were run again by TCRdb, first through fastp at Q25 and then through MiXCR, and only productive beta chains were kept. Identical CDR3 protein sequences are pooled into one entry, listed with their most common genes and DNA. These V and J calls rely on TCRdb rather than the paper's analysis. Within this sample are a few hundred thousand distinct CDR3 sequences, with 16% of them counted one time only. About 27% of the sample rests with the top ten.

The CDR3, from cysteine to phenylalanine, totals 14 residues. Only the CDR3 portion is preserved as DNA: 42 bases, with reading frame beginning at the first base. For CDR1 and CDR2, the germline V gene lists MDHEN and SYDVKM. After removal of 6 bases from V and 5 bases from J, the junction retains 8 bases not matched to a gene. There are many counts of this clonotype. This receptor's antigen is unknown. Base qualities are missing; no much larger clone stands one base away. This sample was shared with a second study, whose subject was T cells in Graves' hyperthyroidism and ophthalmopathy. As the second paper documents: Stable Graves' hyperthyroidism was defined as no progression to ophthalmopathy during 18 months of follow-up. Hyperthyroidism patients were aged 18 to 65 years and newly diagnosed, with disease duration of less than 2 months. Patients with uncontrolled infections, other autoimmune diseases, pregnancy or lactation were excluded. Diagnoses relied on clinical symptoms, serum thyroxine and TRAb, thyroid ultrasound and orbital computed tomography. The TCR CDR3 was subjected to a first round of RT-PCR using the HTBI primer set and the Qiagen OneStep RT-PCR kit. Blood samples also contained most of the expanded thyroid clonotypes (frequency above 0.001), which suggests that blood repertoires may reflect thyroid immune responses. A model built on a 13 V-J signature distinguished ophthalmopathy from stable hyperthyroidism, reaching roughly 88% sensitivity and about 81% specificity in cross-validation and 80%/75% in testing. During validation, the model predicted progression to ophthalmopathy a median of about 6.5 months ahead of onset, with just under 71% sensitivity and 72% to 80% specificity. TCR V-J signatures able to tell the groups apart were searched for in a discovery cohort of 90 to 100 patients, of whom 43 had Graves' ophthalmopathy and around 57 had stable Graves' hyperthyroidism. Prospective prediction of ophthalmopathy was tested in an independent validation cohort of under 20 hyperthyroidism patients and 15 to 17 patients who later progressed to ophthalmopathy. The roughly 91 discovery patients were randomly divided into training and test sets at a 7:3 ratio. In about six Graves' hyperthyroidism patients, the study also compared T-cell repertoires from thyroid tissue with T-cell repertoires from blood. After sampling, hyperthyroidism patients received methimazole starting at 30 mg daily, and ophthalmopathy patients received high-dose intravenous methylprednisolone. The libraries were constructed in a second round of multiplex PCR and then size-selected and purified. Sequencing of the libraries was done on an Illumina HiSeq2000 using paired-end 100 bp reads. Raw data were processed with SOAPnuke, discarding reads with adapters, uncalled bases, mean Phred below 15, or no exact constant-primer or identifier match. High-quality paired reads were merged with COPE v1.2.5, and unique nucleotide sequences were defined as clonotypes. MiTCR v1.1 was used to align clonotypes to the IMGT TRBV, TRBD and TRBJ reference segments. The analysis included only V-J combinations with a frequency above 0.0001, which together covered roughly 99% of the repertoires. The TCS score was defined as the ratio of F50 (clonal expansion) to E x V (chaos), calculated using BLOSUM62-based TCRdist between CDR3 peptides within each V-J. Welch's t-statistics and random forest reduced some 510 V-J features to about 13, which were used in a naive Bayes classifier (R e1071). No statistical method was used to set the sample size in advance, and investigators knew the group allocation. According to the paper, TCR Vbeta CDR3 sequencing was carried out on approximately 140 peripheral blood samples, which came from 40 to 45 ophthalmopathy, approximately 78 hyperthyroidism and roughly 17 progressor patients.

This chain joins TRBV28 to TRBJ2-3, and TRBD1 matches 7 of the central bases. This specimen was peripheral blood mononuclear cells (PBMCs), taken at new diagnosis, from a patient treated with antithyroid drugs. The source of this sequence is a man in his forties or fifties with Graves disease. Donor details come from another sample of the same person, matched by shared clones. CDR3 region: CASSPTGVGDTQYF. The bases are TGTGCCAGCAGCCCAACAGGGGTTGGAGATACGCAGTATTTT.